This T cell receptor (beta chain) was captured in a study of beta chain features in type 1 diabetes. This clone has more than one count but fewer than ten. Antigen unknown. Study-level findings and limits: High-TCR-expressing cells could be over-represented by cDNA sequencing. Relative to healthy donors, patients appeared to have naive, central memory and Treg TCRB repertoires that were more similar. Short templates might get an advantage during PCR, and this would be equal in patients and controls. Insertion counts at VDJ junctions were lower in type 1 diabetes patients, who also showed more deletions there.

As every portion of the isolated RNA was reverse transcribed, the sequencing read expressed TCRB transcripts. Generated by immunoSEQ multiplex PCR, the TCRdb table keeps only in-frame clones and is missing some. This sample has over 500,000 clones, with around 15% found just once. The junction had 6 bases not matched to a gene; V was cut back by 5 bases and J by 0 bases. The CDR3 has 15 residues. Germline CDR1 MNHEY, CDR2 SVGAGI. The sequence was obtained from a man younger than 35 in good health. Sequencing was performed on naive CD4+ T cells from blood. The chain links TRBV6-5 to TRBJ1-2; 7 nucleotides agree with TRBD1. DNA of the CDR3: TGTGCCAGCAGTAGGTCCGGGACAGCTAACTATGGCTACACCTTC. Protein: CASSRSGTANYGYTF.